These 6 T cell receptor beta chains were all obtained from the same sample, sequenced in a study of T cells in Graves' hyperthyroidism and ophthalmopathy. RNA transcripts served as the template for amplifying TCR beta CDR3 regions. The HTBI primer set was used in a first-round RT-PCR of the TCR CDR3. Using its own MiXCR run on the multiplex PCR reads, TCRdb lists one record per CDR3 protein. The table shows 300,000 to 450,000 distinct CDR3 sequences, with about 15% occurring only once. The sequencing sample was made of blood. The receptor set was obtained from a woman aged 60 to 75 with Graves' hyperthyroidism.

This clonotype occurred many times. This rearrangement joins TRBV28 to TRBJ2-5; possible D gene TRBD2, 5 bases. The germline V gene encodes CDR1 MDHEN and CDR2 SYDVKM. This CDR3 region has 13 residues. Trimming shortened V by 6 bases and J by 0 bases, and 8 bases separated the two germline ends. The CDR3 coding sequence is TGTGCCAGCAGAGGGAGCAACCAAGAGACCCAGTACTTC. Protein: CASRGSNQETQYF.

This clonotype was observed at least ten times. The chain joins TRBV9 to TRBJ2-1; 9 bases are a match to TRBD1. CDR1 is SGDLS, CDR2 YYNGEE, per germline. The V gene end was trimmed by 0 bases and the J gene end by 8 bases; junction bases not matched to a gene: 6. CDR3 length: 15 residues. In nucleotides, the CDR3 is TGTGCCAGCAGCGTAGCCGGGACAGGGAAGGATGAGCAGTTCTTC. Translated, it gives CASSVAGTGKDEQFF. The full variable domain, completed using reference TRBV9 and TRBJ2-1, is DSGVTQTPKHLITATGQRVTLRCSPRSGDLSVYWYQQSLDQGLQFLIQYYNGEERAKGNILERFSAQQFPDLHSELNLSSLELGDSALYFCASSVAGTGKDEQFFGPGTRLTVL.

This clonotype was detected ten times or more. The chain carries TRBV28 and TRBJ1-2, with 9 bases lining up with TRBD1. CDR3 length: 14 amino acids. Looked up from germline, CDR1 is MDHEN and CDR2 is SYDVKM. J lost 5 bases, V lost 5 bases, and 6 bases had no gene match. The CDR3 protein is CASSPGTGFYGYTF. The CDR3 coding sequence is TGTGCCAGCAGTCCCGGGACAGGGTTTTATGGCTACACCTTC.

This clonotype was picked up many times. The rearrangement links TRBV5-1 to TRBJ2-7; 14 bases agree with TRBD2. Trimming removed 0 bases from V and 3 bases from J; junction bases left unmatched: 2. Germline V gene sequence: CDR1 SGHRS, CDR2 YFSETQ. This CDR3 is built from 16 residues. CDR3 DNA sequence: TGCGCCAGCAGCTTGGGAGGACTAGCGGGAGGCTACGAGCAGTACTTC. Translated, it gives CASSLGGLAGGYEQYF.

This clonotype was found many times. V and J are TRBV2 and TRBJ2-1, with a weak D call TRBD1 (5 bases). This CDR3 has 15 amino acids. In germline, CDR1 is SNHLY, CDR2 FYNNEI. Trimming cost V 6 bases and J 4 bases, with 16 bases left between them. As DNA, the CDR3 is TGTGCCAGCAGCGCCCAGGGTCCGTCGTACAATGAGCAGTTCTTC. It specifies CASSAQGPSYNEQFF.

This clonotype was detected ten times or more. The chain joins TRBV20-1 to TRBJ2-7; D possibly corresponds to TRBD2 (6 bases). The V end was cut by 2 bases, the J end by 3 bases, with 8 bases between. CDR1 is DFQATT and CDR2 is SNEGSKA in the germline V gene (reference sequence). The CDR3 runs 12 residues. CDR3: CSARRGFYEQYF. CDR3 coding DNA: TGCAGTGCTAGACGGGGGTTCTACGAGCAGTACTTC.